These 2 T cell receptor beta chains were all obtained from the same sample, sequenced in a study of T-cell memory formation after mild COVID-19 (dated by TCRdb to 2020 to 2023). Libraries were made using 5' RACE. The data were produced on an Illumina NovaSeq 6000. TCRdb handled the public reads itself, with Q25 trimming in fastp and clone calling in MiXCR, and kept productive beta chains. Each entry is one CDR3 protein sequence, shown with its most common DNA and genes. Within this sample are 280,000 or so distinct CDR3 sequences, with approximately 8.4% of them counted one time only. The top ten clones comprise approximately 23% of the sample. Sequences were obtained from PBMCs or a T cell subset sorted from them (not recorded which). These receptors came from a man in his late teens or twenties who had mild COVID-19 (a few samples of this study predate the infection). The sample titles of this study are shuffled in the database, so cell type and time point are left out; the donor was told from shared clones.

There are a few counts of this clonotype. V gene TRBV20-1 combines with J gene TRBJ1-1, with unresolved D. Germline lookup yields CDR1 DFQATT and CDR2 SNEGSKA (reference sequence). The V end was cut by 0 bases, the J end by 2 bases, with 7 bases between. This CDR3 region has 13 residues. The CDR3 here is CSAREMLNTEAFF. DNA of the CDR3: TGCAGTGCTAGAGAAATGTTAAACACTGAAGCTTTCTTT.

This chain connects TRBV12-3 or TRBV12-4 to TRBJ2-6; possibly TRBD1 for D (6 bases). The CDR3 is 16 amino acids. The germline V and J ends were trimmed by 1 base and 7 bases, with 14 bases remaining between them. The CDR3 sequence: CASSLGTALGANVLTF. CDR3 DNA sequence: TGTGCCAGCAGTTTAGGGACAGCTCTCGGAGCCAACGTCCTGACTTTC.